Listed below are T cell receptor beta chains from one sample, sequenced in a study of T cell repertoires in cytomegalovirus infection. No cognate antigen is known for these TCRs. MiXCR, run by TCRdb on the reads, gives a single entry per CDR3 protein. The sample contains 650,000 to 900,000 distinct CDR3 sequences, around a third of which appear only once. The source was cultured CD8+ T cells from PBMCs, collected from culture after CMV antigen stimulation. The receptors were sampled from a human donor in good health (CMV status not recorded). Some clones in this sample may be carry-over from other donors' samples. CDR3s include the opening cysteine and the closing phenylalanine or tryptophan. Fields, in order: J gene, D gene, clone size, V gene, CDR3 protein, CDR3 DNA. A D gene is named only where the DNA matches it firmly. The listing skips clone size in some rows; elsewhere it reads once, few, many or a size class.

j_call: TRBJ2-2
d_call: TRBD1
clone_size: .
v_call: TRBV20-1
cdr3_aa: CSAEGGTNTGELFF
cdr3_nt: TGCAGTGCCGAAGGGGGCACGAACACCGGGGAGCTGTTTTTT

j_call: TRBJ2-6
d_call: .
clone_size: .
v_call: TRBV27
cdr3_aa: CASSPRSFSGANVLTF
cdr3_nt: TGTGCCAGCAGCCCACGCAGCTTCTCTGGGGCCAACGTCCTGACTTTC

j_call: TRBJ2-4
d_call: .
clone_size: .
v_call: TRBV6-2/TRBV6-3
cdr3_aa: CASSYGVGEIAKNIQYF
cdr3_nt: TGTGCCAGCAGTTACGGCGTGGGGGAGATAGCCAAAAACATTCAGTACTTC

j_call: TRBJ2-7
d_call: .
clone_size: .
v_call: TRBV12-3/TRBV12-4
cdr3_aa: CASSPGPAYEQYF
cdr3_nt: TGTGCCAGCAGCCCGGGACCAGCCTACGAGCAGTACTTC

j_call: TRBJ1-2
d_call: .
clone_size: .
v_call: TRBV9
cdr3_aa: CASSANRQINYGYTF
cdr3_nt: TGTGCCAGCAGCGCGAATCGACAGATTAACTATGGCTACACCTTC

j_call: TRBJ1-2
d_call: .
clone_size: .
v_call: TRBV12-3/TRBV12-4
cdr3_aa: CASWHYGYTF
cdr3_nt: TGTGCCAGCTGGCACTATGGCTACACCTTC

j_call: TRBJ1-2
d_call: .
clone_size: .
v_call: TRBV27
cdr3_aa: CANSSPNYGYTF
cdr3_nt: TGTGCCAACAGTTCCCCGAACTATGGCTACACCTTC

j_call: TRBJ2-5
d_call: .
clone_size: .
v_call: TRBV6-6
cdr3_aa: CASMGLQETQYF
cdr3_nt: TGTGCCAGCATGGGGTTACAAGAGACCCAGTACTTC

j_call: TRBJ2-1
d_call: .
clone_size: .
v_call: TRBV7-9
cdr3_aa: CASSPPERSYNEQFF
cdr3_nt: TGTGCCAGCAGCCCCCCCGAGCGATCCTACAATGAGCAGTTCTTC

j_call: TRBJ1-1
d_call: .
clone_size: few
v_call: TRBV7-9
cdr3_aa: CASSFAGAEAFF
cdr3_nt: TGTGCCAGCAGCTTCGCCGGTGCTGAAGCTTTCTTT

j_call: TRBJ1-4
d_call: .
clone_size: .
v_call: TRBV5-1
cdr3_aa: CASSLEWPTNEKLFF
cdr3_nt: TGCGCCAGCAGCTTGGAATGGCCAACTAATGAAAAACTGTTTTTT

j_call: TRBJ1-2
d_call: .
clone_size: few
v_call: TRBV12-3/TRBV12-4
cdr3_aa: CASRETGPGYTF
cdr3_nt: TGTGCCAGCAGGGAGACAGGACCTGGCTACACCTTC

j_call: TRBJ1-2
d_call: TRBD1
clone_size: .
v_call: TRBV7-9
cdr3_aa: CASSVWDRGLGYTF
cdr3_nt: TGTGCCAGCAGCGTCTGGGACAGGGGGCTTGGCTACACCTTC

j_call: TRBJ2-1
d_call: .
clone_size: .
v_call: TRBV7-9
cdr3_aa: CASSFGRLGYNEQFF
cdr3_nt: TGTGCCAGCAGCTTCGGAAGGCTAGGTTACAATGAGCAGTTCTTC

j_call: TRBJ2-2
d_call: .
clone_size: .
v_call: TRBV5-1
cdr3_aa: CASSLGSTANTGELFF
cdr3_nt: TGCGCCAGCAGCTTGGGCTCGACAGCGAACACCGGGGAGCTGTTTTTT

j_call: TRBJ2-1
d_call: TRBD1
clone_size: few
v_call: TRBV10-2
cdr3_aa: CASLVPSGGEQFF
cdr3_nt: TGCGCCAGCCTAGTCCCCTCAGGGGGTGAGCAGTTCTTC

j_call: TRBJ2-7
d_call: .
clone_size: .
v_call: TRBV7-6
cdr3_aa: CASSLGGPQYEQYF
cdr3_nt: TGTGCCAGCAGCTTAGGGGGCCCCCAATACGAGCAGTACTTC

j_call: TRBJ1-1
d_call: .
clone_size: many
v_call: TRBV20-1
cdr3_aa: CSAYRQAEAFF
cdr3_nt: TGCAGTGCGTACCGACAAGCCGAAGCTTTCTTT

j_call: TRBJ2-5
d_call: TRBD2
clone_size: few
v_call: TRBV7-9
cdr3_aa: CATAFQDRILASGFSETQYF
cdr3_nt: TGTGCCACCGCCTTCCAAGACAGGATTTTGGCTAGCGGGTTTTCCGAGACCCAGTACTTC

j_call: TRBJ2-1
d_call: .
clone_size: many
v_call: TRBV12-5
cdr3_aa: CASGLNEQFF
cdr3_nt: TGTGCCAGCGGGCTCAATGAGCAGTTCTTC

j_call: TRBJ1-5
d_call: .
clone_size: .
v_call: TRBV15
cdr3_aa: CATSREVGSNQPQHF
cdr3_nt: TGTGCCACCAGCAGAGAGGTGGGGAGCAATCAGCCCCAGCATTTT

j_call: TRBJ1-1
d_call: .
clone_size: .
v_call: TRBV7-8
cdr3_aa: CASSLARFADTEAFF
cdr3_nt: TGTGCCAGCAGCCTAGCACGGTTCGCGGACACTGAAGCTTTCTTT

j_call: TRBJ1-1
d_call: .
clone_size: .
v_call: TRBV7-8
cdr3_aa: CASSLATGAGTEAFF
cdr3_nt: TGTGCCAGCAGCTTAGCTACCGGGGCGGGCACTGAAGCTTTCTTT

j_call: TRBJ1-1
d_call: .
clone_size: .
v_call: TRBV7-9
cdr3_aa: CASDPELENTEAFF
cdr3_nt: TGTGCCAGCGACCCAGAGTTGGAGAACACTGAAGCTTTCTTT

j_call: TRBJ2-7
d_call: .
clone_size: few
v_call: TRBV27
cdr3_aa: CASSYLNQEQYF
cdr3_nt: TGTGCCAGCAGTTACCTTAACCAGGAGCAGTACTTC

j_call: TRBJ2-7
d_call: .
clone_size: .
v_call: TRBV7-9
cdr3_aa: CASSPNEQYF
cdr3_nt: TGTGCCAGCAGCCCCAACGAGCAGTACTTC

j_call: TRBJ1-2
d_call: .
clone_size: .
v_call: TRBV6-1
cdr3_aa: CASKILAYANYGYTF
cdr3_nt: TGTGCCAGCAAAATCCTAGCGTACGCTAACTATGGCTACACCTTC

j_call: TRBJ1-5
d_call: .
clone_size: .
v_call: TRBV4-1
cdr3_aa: CASSQDPPYSNSNQPQHF
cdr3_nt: TGCGCCAGCAGCCAAGATCCTCCCTACAGCAATAGCAATCAGCCCCAGCATTTT

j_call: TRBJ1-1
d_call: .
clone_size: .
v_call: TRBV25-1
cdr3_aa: CASSELLMFTEAFF
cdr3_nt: TGTGCCAGCAGTGAATTATTGATGTTCACTGAAGCTTTCTTT

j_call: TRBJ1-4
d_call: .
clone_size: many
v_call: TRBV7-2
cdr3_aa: CASSLGDWSRGEKLFF
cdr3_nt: TGTGCCAGCAGCTTAGGTGATTGGTCTAGAGGGGAAAAACTGTTTTTT

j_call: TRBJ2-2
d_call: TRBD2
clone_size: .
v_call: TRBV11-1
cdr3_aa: CASSLKGLASTGALFF
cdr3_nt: TGTGCCAGCAGCTTAAAAGGACTAGCGAGCACCGGGGCGCTGTTTTTT

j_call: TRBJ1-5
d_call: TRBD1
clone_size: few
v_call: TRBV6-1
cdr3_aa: CASSATGQGNALGQPQHF
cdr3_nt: TGTGCCAGCAGTGCGACGGGACAGGGTAACGCGTTAGGCCAGCCCCAGCATTTT

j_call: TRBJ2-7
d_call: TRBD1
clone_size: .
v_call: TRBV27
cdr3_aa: CASRLGTGGPYEQYF
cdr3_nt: TGTGCCAGCAGACTTGGCACAGGGGGGCCCTACGAGCAGTACTTC

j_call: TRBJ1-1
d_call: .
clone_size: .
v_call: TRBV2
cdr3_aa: CASIALWGTEAFF
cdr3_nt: TGTGCCAGCATTGCACTCTGGGGCACTGAAGCTTTCTTT

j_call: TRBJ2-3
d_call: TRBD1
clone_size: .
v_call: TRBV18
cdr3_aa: CASSRTGGTTDTQYF
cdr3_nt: TGTGCCAGCTCACGGACAGGAGGCACAACAGATACGCAGTATTTT

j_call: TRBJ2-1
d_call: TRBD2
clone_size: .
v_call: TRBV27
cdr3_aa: CASSLTLASSYNEQFF
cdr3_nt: TGTGCCAGCAGTTTAACACTAGCGTCCTCCTACAATGAGCAGTTCTTC

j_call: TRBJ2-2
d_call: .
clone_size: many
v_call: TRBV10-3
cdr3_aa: CAIKLADRLTGELFF
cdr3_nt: TGTGCCATCAAACTCGCTGACAGACTCACCGGGGAGCTGTTTTTT

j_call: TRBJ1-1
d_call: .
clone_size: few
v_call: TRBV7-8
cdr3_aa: CASSLAREVPEAFF
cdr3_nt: TGTGCCAGCAGCTTAGCGCGAGAGGTGCCTGAAGCTTTCTTT

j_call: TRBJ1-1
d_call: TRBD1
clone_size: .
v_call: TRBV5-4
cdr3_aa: CASSLGDLTGPGVEAFF
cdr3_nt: TGTGCCAGCAGCTTGGGGGATTTGACAGGGCCTGGGGTTGAAGCTTTCTTT

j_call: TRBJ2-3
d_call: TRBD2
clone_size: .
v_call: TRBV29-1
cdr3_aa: CSVDNRDYLLGDTQYF
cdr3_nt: TGCAGCGTTGATAACCGGGACTACCTCCTGGGAGATACGCAGTATTTT

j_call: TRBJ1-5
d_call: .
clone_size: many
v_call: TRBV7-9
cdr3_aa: CASSSESQPQHF
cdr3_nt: TGTGCCAGCAGCTCAGAGAGTCAGCCCCAGCATTTT

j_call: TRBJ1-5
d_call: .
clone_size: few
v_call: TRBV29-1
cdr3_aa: CSAPGQEQSNQPQHF
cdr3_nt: TGCAGCGCCCCCGGCCAGGAGCAGAGCAATCAGCCCCAGCATTTT